These 31 T cell receptor beta chains were sequenced from one sample in a study of blood T cell repertoires in COVID-19. Clones were sequenced by immunoSEQ multiplex PCR, and TCRdb holds only the in-frame ones, with some missing. The sample holds fewer than 150,000 clones; about 87% are singletons and the top ten take roughly 4.3%. The sequencing input was PBMCs or T cells enriched from blood (not recorded which). These receptors were obtained from a man aged 50 to 59 in a cohort exposed to, infected with or recovered from COVID-19 (not recorded which).

The chain joins TRBV5-4 to TRBJ1-1; tentative D call: TRBD1 (6 bases). Trimming took off 1 base at V and 5 bases at J, with 15 bases between the two ends. The CDR3 length is 15 residues. Germline CDR1 and CDR2: SGHNT and YYREEE (reference sequence). In nucleotides, the CDR3 is TGTGCCAGCAGCTTGACCCAGGGGATAGGGACTGAAGCTTTCTTT. It specifies CASSLTQGIGTEAFF. The whole variable domain, remainder taken from reference TRBV5-4 and TRBJ1-1, is ETGVTQSPTHLIKTRGQQVTLRCSSQSGHNTVSWYQQALGQGPQFIFQYYREEENGRGNFPPRFSGLQFPNYSSELNVNALELDDSALYLCASSLTQGIGTEAFFGQGTRLTVV.

The chain is built from TRBV13 and TRBJ2-3, with 7 bases matching TRBD2. Germline trimming cut 3 bases from V and 0 bases from J; bases unmatched to any gene: 6. Germline loops: CDR1 PRHDT, CDR2 FYEKMQ (reference sequence). The CDR3 has 16 residues. This chain's CDR3 is CASSFLAGVSTDTQYF. The CDR3 nucleotides are TGTGCCAGCAGCTTCCTCGCGGGGGTTAGCACAGATACGCAGTATTTT.

This rearrangement joins TRBV2 to TRBJ1-1; TRBD1 matches at 7 bases. Germline V gene lookup returns CDR1 SNHLY and CDR2 FYNNEI. V lost 3 bases to trimming and J lost 4 bases; unmatched junction nucleotides: 5. The CDR3 runs 14 residues. The chain's CDR3 is CASSDEGAGTEAFF. DNA for the CDR3: TGTGCCAGCAGTGACGAGGGGGCGGGCACTGAAGCTTTCTTT.

This sequence joins TRBV15 and TRBJ1-4; no clear D gene. This CDR3 spans 15 amino acids. Germline assignment: CDR1 LNHNV and CDR2 YYDKDF (reference sequence). Between the trimmed V and J ends, which lost 4 bases and 0 bases, there was a span of 9 bases. The CDR3 region has the DNA TGTGCCACCAGCATAGGAGTGACAACTAATGAAAAACTGTTTTTT. Amino acid sequence: CATSIGVTTNEKLFF. Combining the CDR3 with reference TRBV15 and TRBJ1-4 gives the whole variable domain DAMVIQNPRYQVTQFGKPVTLSCSQTLNHNVMYWYQQKSSQAPKLLFHYYDKDFNNEADTPDNFQSRRPNTSFCFLDIRSPGLGDTAMYLCATSIGVTTNEKLFFGSGTQLSVL.

The rearrangement uses TRBV5-8 and TRBJ2-5; maybe TRBD2 (5 bases). V lost 1 base and J 5 bases, leaving 15 bases between the germline ends. This CDR3 is built from 15 residues. The V gene's germline CDR1 is SGHTS and CDR2 YDEGEE. CDR3 DNA sequence: TGTGCCAGCAGCTTGAGCCTAGCAATCGGGGAGACCCAGTACTTC. Its translation is CASSLSLAIGETQYF.

The chain has TRBV16 and TRBJ2-1, with D hard to call. The germline CDR1 and CDR2 sequences are KGHSY and FQNENV. Trimming took off 4 bases at V and 6 bases at J, with 4 bases between the two ends. The CDR3 extends over 11 amino acids. For the CDR3, the DNA is TGTGCCAGCAGCCTTAGCAATGAGCAGTTCTTC. As protein: CASSLSNEQFF. The entire variable domain, with the rest obtained from reference TRBV16 and TRBJ2-1, is as follows: GEEVAQTPKHLVRGEGQKAKLYCAPIKGHSYVFWYQQVLKNEFKFLISFQNENVFDETGMPKERFSAKCLPNSPCSLEIQATKLEDSAVYFCASSLSNEQFFGPGTRLTVL.

This chain uses TRBV10-3 with TRBJ2-1; 10 bases align to TRBD2. V lost 6 bases and J lost 5; bases outside the gene matches: 4. Germline V gene data show CDR1 as ENHRY and CDR2 as SYGVKD. This CDR3 spans 14 amino acids. CDR3 amino acids: CAISRTSGDNEQFF. In DNA form, the CDR3 reads TGTGCCATCAGCCGGACTAGCGGAGACAATGAGCAGTTCTTC.

The V call is TRBV7-9, the J call TRBJ2-5, with D hard to call. CDR3 size: 14 residues. Trimming took 1 base from V and 0 from J, leaving 6 bases between them. Germline values: CDR1 SEHNR, CDR2 FQNEAQ (reference sequence). In DNA, the CDR3 is TGTGCCAGCAGCTTAGTTGGCTACCAAGAGACCCAGTACTTC. Amino acid sequence: CASSLVGYQETQYF. Variable domain in full (rest from reference TRBV7-9 and TRBJ2-5): DTGVSQNPRHKITKRGQNVTFRCDPISEHNRLYWYRQTLGQGPEFLTYFQNEAQLEKSRLLSDRFSAERPKGSFSTLEIQRTEQGDSAMYLCASSLVGYQETQYFGPGTRLLVL.

The chain has TRBV10-3 and TRBJ2-3, with TRBD2 matching over 14 bases. V dropped 7 bases and J dropped 1; count of bases not matched to a gene: 7. Germline CDR1 and CDR2: ENHRY and SYGVKD. This CDR3 contains 17 residues. CDR3 bases: TGTGCCATCATGGGACTAGCGGGAGCTACTGGCACAGATACGCAGTATTTT. Amino acids: CAIMGLAGATGTDTQYF.

This chain uses TRBV13 with TRBJ2-7, with D tentatively TRBD2 (6 bases). V shed 3 bases and J shed 1 base, with 13 bases lying between them. The CDR3 consists of 15 residues. The germline CDR1 and CDR2 sequences are PRHDT and FYEKMQ (reference sequence). CDR3 sequence (DNA): TGTGCCAGCAGCTTTAGCGGTTATTTATCCTACGAGCAGTACTTC. This encodes CASSFSGYLSYEQYF.

The V call is TRBV10-2, the J call TRBJ1-2; D remains unclear. V was pared by 4 bases and J by 8 bases, with 17 bases between. CDR1 and CDR2 from the germline V gene are WSHSY and SAAADI. CDR3 length: 14 amino acids. CDR3: CASSGARPTRGYTF. In DNA form, the CDR3 reads TGCGCCAGCAGTGGGGCTCGACCTACCCGAGGCTACACCTTC.

The V call is TRBV19, the J call TRBJ2-1, with a tentative D call TRBD1 (6 bases). This CDR3 is built from 15 residues. V was shortened by 0 bases and J by 5 bases, with 11 bases between the two germline ends. The germline gives CDR1 LNHDA, CDR2 SQIVND (reference sequence). In DNA, the CDR3 is TGTGCCAGTAGTATAGATAGCACAGGGAACAATGAGCAGTTCTTC. Encoded protein: CASSIDSTGNNEQFF.

The chain carries TRBV2 and TRBJ2-5; 10 nucleotides agree with TRBD2. Germline assignment: CDR1 SNHLY and CDR2 FYNNEI. With 6 bases clipped from V and 0 bases from J, the junction kept 4 bases outside the gene matches. The CDR3 contains 15 residues. CDR3 DNA: TGTGCCAGCAGGGGGACTAGCGCGTACCAAGAGACCCAGTACTTC. Amino acid sequence: CASRGTSAYQETQYF.

The genes are TRBV11-1 and TRBJ2-1; no definite D call. CDR3 length: 15 residues. V was pared by 5 bases and J by 4 bases, with 15 bases between. The V gene's germline CDR1 is SGHAT and CDR2 FQDESV (reference sequence). The DNA of the CDR3 is TGTGCCAGCAGCCCCCAGACTTCGATTTACAATGAGCAGTTCTTC. Translated, it gives CASSPQTSIYNEQFF.

CDR3 in DNA: TGTGCCAGCAGCCCGGTTGTATCCTACAATGAGCAGTTCTTC. Protein sequence: CASSPVVSYNEQFF. This chain connects TRBV7-2 to TRBJ2-1; no reliable D call. Trimming took 5 bases from V and 1 from J, leaving 9 bases between them. This CDR3 comprises 14 residues. Looked up from germline, CDR1 is SGHTA and CDR2 is FQGNSA.

The CDR3 here is CASSPYSHTGELFF. CDR3 in DNA: TGTGCCAGCAGCCCATATAGCCACACCGGGGAGCTGTTTTTT. The chain is built from TRBV7-8 and TRBJ2-2; D call uncertain. Looked up from germline, CDR1 is SGHVS and CDR2 is FQNEAQ. The CDR3 runs 14 residues. The ends were cut back, 5 bases at V and 3 bases at J, with 10 bases in the middle.

The rearrangement uses TRBV9 and TRBJ2-2; 9 bases are a match to TRBD2. This CDR3 is built from 18 residues. Germline CDR1 and CDR2: SGDLS and YYNGEE. The V and J ends lost 0 bases and 6 bases, in that order; junction bases with no gene match: 12. In DNA, the CDR3 is TGTGCCAGCAGCGTAGGTTGGGTAGCGGGAGAGTTGGCCGGGGAGCTGTTTTTT. Amino acids: CASSVGWVAGELAGELFF.

This chain joins TRBV9 and TRBJ2-7, with TRBD2 as a possible D gene (5 bases). V was pared by 2 bases and J by 2 bases, with 11 bases between. CDR1 is SGDLS and CDR2 is YYNGEE in the germline V gene. The CDR3 consists of 14 residues. In DNA form, the CDR3 reads TGTGCCAGCAGCGTCGGGAACAGCCCCTACGAGCAGTACTTC. It translates to CASSVGNSPYEQYF.

This clone appeared once. The rearrangement uses TRBV7-2 and TRBJ2-7; perhaps TRBD2 as D (6 bases). With 5 bases removed from V and 3 bases from J, the gap between germline ends came to 11 bases. The CDR3 is 13 amino acids. The germline V gene encodes CDR1 SGHTA and CDR2 FQGNSA. CDR3 coding DNA: TGTGCCAGCAGCAAGCCGACTAGCTACGAGCAGTACTTC. Its protein is CASSKPTSYEQYF.

V and J are TRBV3-1 (or the pseudogene TRBV3-2) and TRBJ1-4; D ambiguous. The CDR3 is 16 amino acids. Germline CDR1 reads LGHDT; CDR2 reads YNNKEL (reference sequence). Trimming took off 0 bases at V and 5 bases at J, with 13 bases between the two ends. CDR3 region: CASSQDLVGLNEKLFF. The DNA for the CDR3 is TGTGCCAGCAGCCAAGATCTAGTCGGATTAAATGAAAAACTGTTTTTT.

The chain joins TRBV12-3 or TRBV12-4 to TRBJ1-6, with a possible D match to TRBD1 (6 bases). This CDR3 is built from 12 residues. Trimming pared 8 bases from V and 7 bases from J, leaving 9 bases between. CDR3 coding DNA: TGTGCCAGCGGACAGCAAAATTCACCCCTCCACTTT. It codes for CASGQQNSPLHF.

Note on this clone: The same CDR3 can be traced to other DNA sequences in this sample. V and J are TRBV27 and TRBJ2-7, with D perhaps matching TRBD2 (5 bases). Germline CDR1 is MNHEY and CDR2 is SMNVEV (reference sequence). This CDR3 has 13 amino acids. Trimming shortened V by 2 bases and J by 3 bases, and 8 bases separated the two germline ends. CDR3 DNA sequence: TGTGCCAGCAGTTTACGTGGGAGCTACGAGCAGTACTTC. It translates to CASSLRGSYEQYF.

This clone came up a few times. The rearrangement joins TRBV18 to TRBJ2-2, with a possible D match to TRBD2 (5 bases). This CDR3 spans 14 amino acids. Germline assignment: CDR1 KGHSH and CDR2 LQKENI. V lost 4 bases and J lost 6, with 12 bases in between. The CDR3 sequence is CASSLLPEAGELFF. The CDR3 coding sequence is TGTGCCAGCTCACTACTGCCGGAGGCCGGGGAGCTGTTTTTT. Drawing the rest from reference TRBV18 and TRBJ2-2, the complete variable domain is NAGVMQNPRHLVRRRGQEARLRCSPMKGHSHVYWYRQLPEEGLKFMVYLQKENIIDESGMPKERFSAEFPKEGPSILRIQQVVRGDSAAYFCASSLLPEAGELFFGEGSRLTVL.

The rearrangement links TRBV4-1 to TRBJ1-2; D may be TRBD1 (5 bases). Trimming took 0 bases from V and 8 from J, leaving 13 bases between them. CDR1 is MGHRA, CDR2 YSYEKL, per germline. CDR3 size: 14 residues. CDR3 loop: CASSQDGGFWGYTF. In DNA form, the CDR3 reads TGCGCCAGCAGCCAAGATGGGGGGTTCTGGGGCTACACCTTC.

The chain joins TRBV7-2 to TRBJ2-7; TRBD1 aligns across 8 bases. V shed 5 bases and J 1 base; nucleotides not matched to a gene: 10. CDR1 is SGHTA and CDR2 is FQGNSA in the germline V gene. There are 16 residues in the CDR3. This CDR3 reads CASSPMGQGASYEQYF. The CDR3 DNA sequence: TGTGCCAGCAGCCCTATGGGGCAGGGGGCATCCTACGAGCAGTACTTC.

The chain carries TRBV6-5 and TRBJ2-5; D gene ambiguous. Trimming took off 0 bases at V and 8 bases at J, with 16 bases between the two ends. The V gene's germline CDR1 is MNHEY and CDR2 SVGAGI. The CDR3 covers 15 residues. CDR3 sequence reads: CASSYSGGPSDTQYF. DNA of the CDR3: TGTGCCAGCAGTTACTCTGGCGGCCCCTCCGACACCCAGTACTTC.

This chain connects TRBV9 to TRBJ2-2; unclear D gene. CDR3 length equals 13 residues. Germline CDR1 is SGDLS and CDR2 is YYNGEE. V gave up 3 bases and J gave up 4 bases, with 7 bases separating them. The CDR3 bases are TGTGCCAGCAGCGAGCCCCTCACCGGGGAGCTGTTTTTT. This translates into CASSEPLTGELFF.

This clone was counted only a few times. DNA of the CDR3: TGTGCCGTACTAGCGGAGGGGGACAATGAGCAGTTCTTC. Translated, it gives CAVLAEGDNEQFF. The genes are TRBV10-3 and TRBJ2-1; 8 bases match TRBD2. The CDR3 contains 13 residues. Germline lookup yields CDR1 ENHRY and CDR2 SYGVKD. Trimming cost V 11 bases and J 5 bases; bases outside gene matches: 8.

This sequence joins TRBV5-1 and TRBJ2-2, with D perhaps TRBD1 (5 bases). Germline lookup yields CDR1 SGHRS and CDR2 YFSETQ. CDR3 length: 15 residues. The V end was cut by 0 bases, the J end by 2 bases, with 8 bases between. In DNA form, the CDR3 reads TGCGCCAGCAGCTTGGTGCAGGGTAACACCGGGGAGCTGTTTTTT. It yields the protein CASSLVQGNTGELFF.

This clone was seen only once. The chain uses TRBV11-2 and TRBJ2-1, with TRBD2 matching 10 bases. Per the germline V gene, CDR1 is SGHAT and CDR2 is FQNNGV. The CDR3 covers 16 residues. The ends lost 0 bases at V and 3 bases at J; junction bases unmatched: 2. This chain's CDR3 is CASSLELAGFYNEQFF. CDR3 DNA sequence: TGTGCCAGCAGCTTAGAACTAGCGGGGTTCTACAATGAGCAGTTCTTC.

V usage is TRBV27 and J usage is TRBJ1-2; D might be TRBD1 (6 bases). The CDR3 contains 15 residues. The ends were cut back, 5 bases at V and 8 bases at J, with 21 bases in the middle. Germline values: CDR1 MNHEY, CDR2 SMNVEV (reference sequence). The chain's CDR3 is CASSPRTDAREGYTF. The CDR3 coding sequence is TGTGCCAGCAGTCCCAGGACAGACGCAAGAGAGGGCTACACCTTC.